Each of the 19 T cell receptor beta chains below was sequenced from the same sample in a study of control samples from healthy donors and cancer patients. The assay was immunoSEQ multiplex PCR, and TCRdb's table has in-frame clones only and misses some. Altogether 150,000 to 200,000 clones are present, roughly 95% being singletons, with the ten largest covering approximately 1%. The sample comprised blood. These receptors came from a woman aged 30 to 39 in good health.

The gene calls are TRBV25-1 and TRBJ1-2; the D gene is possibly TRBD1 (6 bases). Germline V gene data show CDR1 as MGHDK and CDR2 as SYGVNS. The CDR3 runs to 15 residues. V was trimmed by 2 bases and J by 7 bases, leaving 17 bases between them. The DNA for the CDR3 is TGTGCCAGCAGTGAACAGGGGCATAGCGGGGGTGGCTACACCTTC. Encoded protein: CASSEQGHSGGGYTF.

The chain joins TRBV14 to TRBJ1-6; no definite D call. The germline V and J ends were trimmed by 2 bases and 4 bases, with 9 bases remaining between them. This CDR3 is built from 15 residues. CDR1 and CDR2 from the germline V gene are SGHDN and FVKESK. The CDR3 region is CASSQYAAYNSPLHF. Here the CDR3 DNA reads TGTGCCAGCAGCCAATACGCAGCTTATAATTCACCCCTCCACTTT.

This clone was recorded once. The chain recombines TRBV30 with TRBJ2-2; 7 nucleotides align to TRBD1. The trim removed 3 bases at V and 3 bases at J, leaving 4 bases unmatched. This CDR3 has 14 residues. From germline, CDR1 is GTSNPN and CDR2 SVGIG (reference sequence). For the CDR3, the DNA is TGTGCCTGGAGACAGGGGCCCGACACCGGGGAGCTGTTTTTT. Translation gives CAWRQGPDTGELFF.

DNA of the CDR3: TGTGCCAGCAATTCTAGGGGGTCGCTAAATGAAGCTTTCTTT. It specifies CASNSRGSLNEAFF. This sequence joins TRBV6-5 and TRBJ1-1; weak D call: TRBD1 (6 bases). The CDR3 extends over 14 amino acids. Trimming stripped 7 bases from V and 7 bases from J, with 19 bases between. Germline V gene lookup returns CDR1 MNHEY and CDR2 SVGAGI.

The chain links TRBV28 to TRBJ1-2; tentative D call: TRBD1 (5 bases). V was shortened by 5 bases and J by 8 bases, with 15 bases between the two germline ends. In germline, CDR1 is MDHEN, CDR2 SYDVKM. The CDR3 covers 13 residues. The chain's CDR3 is CASSTPGMGGYTF. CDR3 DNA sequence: TGTGCCAGCAGTACACCAGGGATGGGCGGCTACACCTTC.

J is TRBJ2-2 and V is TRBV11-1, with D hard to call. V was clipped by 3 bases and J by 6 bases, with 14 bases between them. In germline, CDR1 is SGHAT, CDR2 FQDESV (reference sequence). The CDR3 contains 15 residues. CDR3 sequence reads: CASSFSAVGSGELFF. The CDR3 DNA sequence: TGTGCCAGCAGCTTTTCCGCCGTCGGCTCCGGGGAGCTGTTTTTT.

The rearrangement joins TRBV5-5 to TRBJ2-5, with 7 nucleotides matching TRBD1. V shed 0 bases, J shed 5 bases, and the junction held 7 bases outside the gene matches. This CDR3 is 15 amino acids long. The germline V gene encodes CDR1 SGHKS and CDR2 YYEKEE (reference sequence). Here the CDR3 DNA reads TGTGCCAGCAGCTTGGCCCGGACAGGATTGGAGACCCAGTACTTC. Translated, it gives CASSLARTGLETQYF. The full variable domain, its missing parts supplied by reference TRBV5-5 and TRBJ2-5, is DAGVTQSPTHLIKTRGQQVTLRCSPISGHKSVSWYQQVLGQGPQFIFQYYEKEERGRGNFPDRFSARQFPNYSSELNVNALLLGDSALYLCASSLARTGLETQYFGPGTRLLVL.

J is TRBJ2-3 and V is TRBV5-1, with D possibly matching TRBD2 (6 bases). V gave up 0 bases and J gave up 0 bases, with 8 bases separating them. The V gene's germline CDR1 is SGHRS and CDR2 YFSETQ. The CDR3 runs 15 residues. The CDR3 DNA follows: TGCGCCAGCAGCTTGGTGCGGGGAAGCACAGATACGCAGTATTTT. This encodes CASSLVRGSTDTQYF.

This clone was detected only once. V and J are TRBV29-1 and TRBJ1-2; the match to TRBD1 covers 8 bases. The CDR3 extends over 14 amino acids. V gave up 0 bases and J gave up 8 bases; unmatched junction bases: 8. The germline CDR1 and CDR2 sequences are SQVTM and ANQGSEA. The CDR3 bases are TGCAGCGTTGAAGAAACAGGGGGTGTGGGGGGCTACACCTTC. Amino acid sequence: CSVEETGGVGGYTF. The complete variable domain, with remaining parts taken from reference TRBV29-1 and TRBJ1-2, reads SAVISQKPSRDICQRGTSLTIQCQVDSQVTMMFWYRQQPGQSLTLIATANQGSEATYESGFVIDKFPISRPNLTFSTLTVSNMSPEDSSIYLCSVEETGGVGGYTFGSGTRLTVV.

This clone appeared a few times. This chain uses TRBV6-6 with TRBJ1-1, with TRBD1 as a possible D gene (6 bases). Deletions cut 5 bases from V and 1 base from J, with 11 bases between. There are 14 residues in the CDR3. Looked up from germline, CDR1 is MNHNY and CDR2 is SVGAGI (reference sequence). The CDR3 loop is CASSLDRRNTEAFF. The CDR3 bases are TGTGCCAGCAGTCTGGACAGAAGGAACACTGAAGCTTTCTTT.

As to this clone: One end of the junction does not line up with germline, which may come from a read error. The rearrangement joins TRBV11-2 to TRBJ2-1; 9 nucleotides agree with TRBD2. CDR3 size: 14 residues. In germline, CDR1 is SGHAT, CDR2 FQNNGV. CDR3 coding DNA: TGTGCCAGCACCTTAGCGGGGGACTACAATGAGCAGTTCTTC. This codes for CASTLAGDYNEQFF.

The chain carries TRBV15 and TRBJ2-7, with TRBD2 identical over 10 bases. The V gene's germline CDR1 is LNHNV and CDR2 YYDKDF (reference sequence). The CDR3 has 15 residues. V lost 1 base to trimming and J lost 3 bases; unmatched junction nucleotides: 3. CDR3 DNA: TGTGCCACCAGCAGAGTAGCTAGCGGGGGCTACGAGCAGTACTTC. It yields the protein CATSRVASGGYEQYF.

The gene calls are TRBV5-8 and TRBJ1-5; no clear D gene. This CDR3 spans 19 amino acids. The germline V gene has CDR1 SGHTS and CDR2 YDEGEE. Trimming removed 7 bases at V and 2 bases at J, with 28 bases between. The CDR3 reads CASSFSWGSLQSGNQPQHF. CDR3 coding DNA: TGTGCCAGCTCGTTTTCCTGGGGATCCCTCCAGTCTGGCAATCAGCCCCAGCATTTT. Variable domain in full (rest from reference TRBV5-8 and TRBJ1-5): EAGVTQSPTHLIKTRGQQATLRCSPISGHTSVYWYQQALGLGLQFLLWYDEGEERNRGNFPPRFSGRQFPNYSSELNVNALELEDSALYLCASSFSWGSLQSGNQPQHFGDGTRLSIL.

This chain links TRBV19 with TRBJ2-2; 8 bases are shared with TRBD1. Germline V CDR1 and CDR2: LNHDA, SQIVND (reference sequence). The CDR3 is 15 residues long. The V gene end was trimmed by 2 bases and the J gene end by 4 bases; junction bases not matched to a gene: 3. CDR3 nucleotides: TGTGCCAGTAGTATATTCACAGGGGGCACCGGGGAGCTGTTTTTT. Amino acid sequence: CASSIFTGGTGELFF.

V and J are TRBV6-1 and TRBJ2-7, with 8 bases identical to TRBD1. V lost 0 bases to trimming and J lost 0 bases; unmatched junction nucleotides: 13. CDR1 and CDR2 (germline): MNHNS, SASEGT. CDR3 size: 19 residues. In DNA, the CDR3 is TGTGCCAGCAGTGAAGCGCCTGGAGGAACAGGGGGAGGCTCCTACGAGCAGTACTTC. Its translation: CASSEAPGGTGGGSYEQYF.

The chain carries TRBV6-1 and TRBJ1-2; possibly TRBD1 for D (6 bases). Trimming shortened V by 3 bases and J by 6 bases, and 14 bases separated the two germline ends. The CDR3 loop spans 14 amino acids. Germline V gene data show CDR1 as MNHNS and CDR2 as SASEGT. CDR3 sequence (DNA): TGTGCCAGCAGTGACCCACCCGGGGGCCATGGCTACACCTTC. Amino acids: CASSDPPGGHGYTF.

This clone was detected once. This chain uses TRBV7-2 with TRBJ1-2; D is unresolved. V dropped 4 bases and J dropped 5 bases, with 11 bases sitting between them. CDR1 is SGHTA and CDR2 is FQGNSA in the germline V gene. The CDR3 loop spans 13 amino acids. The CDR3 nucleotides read TGTGCCAGCAGCTCAGACCTGCTATATGGCTACACCTTC. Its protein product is CASSSDLLYGYTF.

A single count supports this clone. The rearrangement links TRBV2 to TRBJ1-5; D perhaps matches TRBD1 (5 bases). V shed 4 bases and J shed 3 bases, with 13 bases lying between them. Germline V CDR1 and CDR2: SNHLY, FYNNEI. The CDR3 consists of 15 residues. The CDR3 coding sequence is TGTGCCAGCAGTGCAACGGGGCGGACCAATCAGCCCCAGCATTTT. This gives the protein CASSATGRTNQPQHF.

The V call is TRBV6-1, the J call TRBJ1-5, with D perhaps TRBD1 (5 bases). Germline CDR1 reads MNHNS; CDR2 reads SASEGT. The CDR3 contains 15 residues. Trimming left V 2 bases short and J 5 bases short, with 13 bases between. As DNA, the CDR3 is TGTGCCAGCAGTGAAAGGGTGCAGGGAGATCAGCCCCAGCATTTT. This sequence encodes CASSERVQGDQPQHF.